The clone carrying this T cell receptor beta chain was counted between two and nine times. The sample originates from a study of identical twins. Carrying unique molecular identifiers, the cDNA also gained a universal primer site through template switching. One entry per CDR3 protein, called by TCRdb with MiXCR from the 5' RACE reads. The sample has about 530,000 distinct CDR3 sequences; about 22% are singletons. The CDR3 sequence is 14 residues long. With 0 bases removed from V and 5 bases from J, the gap between germline ends came to 11 bases. CDR1 and CDR2 from the germline V gene are SGDLS and YYNGEE. The same data also contributed to another study, on yellow fever vaccine responses in identical twins.

The gene calls are TRBV9 and TRBJ2-5, with a possible D match to TRBD2 (6 bases). What was sequenced was CD4+ T cells sorted from blood. This TCR came from a woman younger than 30 in good health. Written as DNA, the CDR3 is TGTGCCAGCAGCGTAGGGAGGGGCGAGGAGACCCAGTACTTC. This sequence encodes CASSVGRGEETQYF.